Sequencing of this TCR beta chain was carried out in a study of blood T cell repertoires in COVID-19. Enrolment of Seattle patients took place during active infection, and they were followed longitudinally. TCRdb's copy holds only in-frame clones and misses some; the assay was immunoSEQ multiplex PCR. This sample has some 260,000 clones; approximately 88% occur once, and the top ten carry approximately 10%. The sequence was obtained from a woman in her 70s with COVID-19, enrolled during active disease. Sequencing was performed on peripheral blood.

The CDR3 spells CASSGTSGGSSYNEQFF. CDR3 nucleotide sequence: TGTGCCAGCAGCGGGACCAGCGGGGGCAGCTCCTACAATGAGCAGTTCTTC. The chain couples TRBV14 to TRBJ2-1; 8 bases are a match to TRBD2. V dropped 5 bases and J dropped 0; count of bases not matched to a gene: 9. The germline CDR1 and CDR2 sequences are SGHDN and FVKESK. This CDR3 spans 17 amino acids.